This T cell receptor beta chain was profiled in a study of OX40 agonist ivuxolimab in advanced cancers. Whole-study findings and limits: Expanded clones were, on average, more numerous in CD8+ T cells than in CD4+.

The germline V gene has CDR1 SGHRS and CDR2 YFSETQ. Trimming took 0 bases from V and 8 from J; bases not matched to a gene: 10. The CDR3 sequence is 17 residues long. Details on this clone: The antigen is unknown.

TCRdb's copy holds only in-frame clones and misses some; the assay was immunoSEQ multiplex PCR. The sample gives 65,000 to 95,000 clones, about 92% of which show up once; 0.25% to 0.35% is in the top ten. The rearrangement joins TRBV5-1 to TRBJ2-1, with 11 bases matching TRBD2. The sequence derives from an adult with an advanced solid tumor such as melanoma, head and neck, liver or kidney cancer. The material sequenced was CD4+ or CD8+ T cells sorted from blood, taken in a trial of the OX40 agonist ivuxolimab. CDR3 DNA sequence: TGCGCCAGCAGCTTGGTCCCCGGGCTAGCGGGGGGAGATGAGCAGTTCTTC. Protein: CASSLVPGLAGGDEQFF.